This TCR beta chain came from a study of blood T cell repertoires in COVID-19. Across the whole study: Acute and convalescent COVID-19 specimens originated in the United States, Italy and Spain. T cells, B-cell-depleted T cells, or PBMCs supplied cDNA or gDNA.

Deletions cut 6 bases from V and 8 bases from J, with 22 bases between. The CDR3 extends over 15 amino acids. Per the germline V gene, CDR1 is MRHNA and CDR2 is SNTAGT. Original processing notes: For nucleated cells, counts were estimated from reference gene primer amplification. The method was immunoSEQ multiplex PCR; TCRdb's version includes in-frame clones alone and lacks a portion of them. V and J calls plus clone size are reproduced from that table; the DNA served to infer D and trimming. The top ten hold less than 3% of the sample, which has roughly 260,000 clones, around 87% seen once. Sequenced: peripheral blood. The rearrangement uses TRBV6-4 and TRBJ1-1; possibly TRBD1 for D (5 bases). This clonotype was sampled from a woman aged 45-60 years with acute or convalescent COVID-19. This chain's CDR3 is CASRETAGERGEAFF. The CDR3, as DNA: TGTGCCAGCAGGGAGACCGCGGGGGAACGAGGGGAAGCTTTCTTT.